This T cell receptor (beta chain) was documented in a study of cytomegalovirus exposure and HLA in healthy donors. Study-wide results and limits: The authors assumed roughly uniform sequencing depth across donors for presence/absence analyses. Earlier findings revealed that most TCR beta V segments proved productive either about 87% or about 30% of the time. Most likely, a cluster of highly shared sequence variants arose as a sequencing artifact.

CDR3 size: 15 residues. Trimming removed 0 bases at V and 4 bases at J, with 12 bases between. The germline gives CDR1 SGDLS, CDR2 YYNGEE. PCR involved 60 Vbeta and 13 Jbeta primers. Measured with immunoSEQ multiplex PCR; TCRdb has only the in-frame clones, and not every one. Among roughly 120,000 clones, 55% to 80% were seen once, and the ten largest hold roughly 2%. Note on this clone: As yet, its antigen is unknown.

The chain couples TRBV9 to TRBJ2-3; D is possibly TRBD2 (6 bases). Input material: PBMCs. The sequence came from a woman aged 25 to 39 in good health and CMV-seronegative. CDR3 nucleotides: TGTGCCAGCAGCGTAGACGGGAGAGGCGCAGATACGCAGTATTTT. This encodes CASSVDGRGADTQYF.